A selection of T cell receptor beta chains follows, all from one sample in a study of cytomegalovirus exposure and HLA in healthy donors. The table came from immunoSEQ multiplex PCR; TCRdb's copy has only in-frame clones and leaves some out. Among approximately 170,000 clones listed, around 80% were seen once. The specimen was PBMCs. All receptors derive from a human donor in good health. The conserved cysteine and the conserved F or W are not part of the CDR3 here. Fields, in order: J gene, CDR3 length, V gene, CDR3 protein.

TRBJ2-7,9,TRBV20-1,SAYRGYEQY
TRBJ1-6,15,TRBV4-3,ASSQESAGAHNSPLH
TRBJ2-5,13,TRBV21-1,ASSATGTSQETQY
TRBJ1-3,13,TRBV6-6,ASSYVPAGGNTIY
TRBJ2-1,10,TRBV19,ASSRQGGEQF
TRBJ2-5,14,TRBV9,ASSGRLAGGRETQY
TRBJ1-5,11,TRBV9,ASGTGEGQPQH
TRBJ1-4,13,TRBV6-5,ASSRARATNEKLF
TRBJ2-7,10,TRBV6-1,ASSTRTDAQY
TRBJ1-5,11,TRBV19,ASSRGGNQPQH
TRBJ2-1,11,TRBV4-2,ASSQVATDEQF
TRBJ1-4,12,TRBV5-1,ASSLEQGTEKLF
TRBJ2-7,12,TRBV9,ASSVGHRGDEQY
TRBJ1-4,13,TRBV5-1,ASRTGSGGVEKLF
TRBJ2-2,14,TRBV9,ASSRSQGGAAGELF
TRBJ1-2,12,TRBV10-3,AISEGRANYGYT
TRBJ2-7,10,TRBV19,ASMGLGGEQY
TRBJ1-6,13,TRBV30,AWSVVWDRESPLH
TRBJ2-3,12,TRBV5-1,ASSFSGGQDTQY
TRBJ1-3,10,TRBV29-1,SGSGSGNTIY
TRBJ2-1,14,TRBV5-1,ASSPVTGGPYNEQF
TRBJ2-7,12,TRBV7-9,ASSSEGVPDEQY
TRBJ1-5,14,TRBV6-6,ASSLGTGRNNQPQH
TRBJ2-5,11,TRBV2,ASRSGTPGAQY
TRBJ2-1,13,TRBV5-4,ASSLTGTVGNEQF
TRBJ2-5,13,TRBV9,ASSVALEGGETQY
TRBJ1-2,15,TRBV18,ASSPVAGQGAEYGYT
TRBJ1-4,14,TRBV29-1,SVESSEQGNNEKLF